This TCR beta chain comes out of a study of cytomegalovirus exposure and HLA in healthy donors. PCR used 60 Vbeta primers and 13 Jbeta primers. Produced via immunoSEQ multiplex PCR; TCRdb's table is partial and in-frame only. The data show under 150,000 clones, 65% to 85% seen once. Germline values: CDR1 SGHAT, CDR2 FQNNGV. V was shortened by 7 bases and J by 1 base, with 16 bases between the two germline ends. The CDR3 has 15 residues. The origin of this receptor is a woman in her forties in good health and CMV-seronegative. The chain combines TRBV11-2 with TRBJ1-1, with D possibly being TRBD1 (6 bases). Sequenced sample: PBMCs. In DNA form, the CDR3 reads TGTGCCAGCAACCAAGACAGGTCCCGGAACACTGAAGCTTTCTTT. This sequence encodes CASNQDRSRNTEAFF.